The 20 T cell receptor beta chains listed next were all sequenced from one sample in a study of Tregs in tolerant kidney transplant recipients. Sequencing was performed with immunoSEQ multiplex PCR; in TCRdb, only in-frame clones are kept and a portion is missing. This repertoire shows around 98,000 clones, over 85% found once; its top ten account for 0.46%. Material: CD4+ T cells from blood, obtained before the transplant. These receptors were collected from a human donor who received a combined kidney and bone marrow transplant.

The chain joins TRBV11-3 to TRBJ1-1, with 10 positions matching TRBD1. V trimming: 5 bases; J trimming: 1 base; junction bases outside the gene matches: 7. CDR1 is SGHNT and CDR2 is YENEEA in the germline V gene. This CDR3 contains 16 residues. The CDR3 DNA follows: TGTGCCAGCAGCCTGGACAGGGGGGGCGAGAACACTGAAGCTTTCTTT. Protein sequence: CASSLDRGGENTEAFF.

The gene calls are TRBV28 and TRBJ2-2, with D unclear. The V end lost 6 bases, the J end lost 5 bases, and 7 bases lay between the germline ends. The germline V gene encodes CDR1 MDHEN and CDR2 SYDVKM. The CDR3 runs 12 residues. The CDR3 here is CASSPLTGELFF. The CDR3 DNA follows: TGTGCCAGCAGCCCATTGACCGGGGAGCTGTTTTTT.

The rearrangement joins TRBV7-3 to TRBJ1-1, with D perhaps matching TRBD1 (6 bases). V lost 3 bases and J lost 3, with 8 bases in between. The CDR3 totals 13 residues. From germline, CDR1 is SGHTA and CDR2 FQGTGA. This CDR3 is CASSLTGDTEAFF. The CDR3 DNA reads as TGTGCCAGCAGCTTGACAGGAGACACTGAAGCTTTCTTT. Together with reference TRBV7-3 and TRBJ1-1, the CDR3 gives the full variable domain: GAGVSQTPSNKVTEKGKYVELRCDPISGHTALYWYRQSLGQGPEFLIYFQGTGAADDSGLPNDRFFAVRPEGSVSTLKIQRTERGDSAVYLCASSLTGDTEAFFGQGTRLTVV.

This chain links TRBV19 with TRBJ1-3; weak D call: TRBD1 (5 bases). The V and J ends lost 7 bases and 2 bases respectively, with 15 bases between them. There are 15 residues in the CDR3. Germline values: CDR1 LNHDA, CDR2 SQIVND (reference sequence). CDR3 in amino acids: CASTRWGGPGNTIYF. As DNA, the CDR3 is TGTGCCAGTACCAGATGGGGCGGACCTGGAAACACCATATATTTT.

The chain carries TRBV29-1 and TRBJ2-7; no clear D gene. This CDR3 has 11 amino acids. CDR1 is SQVTM and CDR2 is ANQGSEA in the germline V gene. V was shortened by 7 bases and J by 4 bases, with 11 bases between the two germline ends. The CDR3 DNA sequence: TGCAGCGGGGAAGACAATTACGAGCAGTACTTC. Translation: CSGEDNYEQYF.

The V and J genes are TRBV5-1 and TRBJ2-5; D is ambiguous. Germline CDR1 and CDR2: SGHRS and YFSETQ. Trimming took 0 bases from V and 8 from J, leaving 11 bases between them. CDR3 length equals 13 residues. The CDR3 nucleotides read TGCGCCAGCAGCTTGGGCTATTCATATACCCAGTACTTC. Translating it yields CASSLGYSYTQYF.

The chain joins TRBV18 to TRBJ1-1, with 7 bases that match TRBD1. This CDR3 region has 21 residues. With V trimmed by 4 bases and J by 10 bases, 33 bases remained unmatched. Germline CDR1 and CDR2: KGHSH and LQKENI. In DNA form, the CDR3 reads TGTGCCAGCTCACTTCGCATTGGGCCGAAACAGGGGCGAGGGTTGCCTATACGAGCTTTCTTT. It codes for CASSLRIGPKQGRGLPIRAFF.

V usage is TRBV11-2 and J usage is TRBJ2-5; 8 bases match TRBD1. Trimming removed 5 bases from V and 0 bases from J; junction bases left unmatched: 5. Germline values: CDR1 SGHAT, CDR2 FQNNGV. CDR3 length: 15 amino acids. The CDR3 sequence: CASSTDRGYQETQYF. CDR3 nucleotides: TGTGCCAGCAGCACCGACAGGGGTTACCAAGAGACCCAGTACTTC. Looking up the rest from reference TRBV11-2 and TRBJ2-5 gives the full variable domain: EAGVAQSPRYKIIEKRQSVAFWCNPISGHATLYWYQQILGQGPKLLIQFQNNGVVDDSQLPKDRFSAERLKGVDSTLKIQPAKLEDSAVYLCASSTDRGYQETQYFGPGTRLLVL.

The chain joins TRBV18 to TRBJ2-7; D is ambiguous. Trimming stripped 3 bases from V and 4 bases from J, with 13 bases between. The CDR3 runs to 14 residues. Per the germline V gene, CDR1 is KGHSH and CDR2 is LQKENI. The CDR3 spells CASSPRTGGYEQYF. The CDR3 DNA is TGTGCCAGCTCACCCCGTACTGGCGGTTACGAGCAGTACTTC.

This sequence joins TRBV9 and TRBJ2-1, with 7 bases fitting TRBD2. CDR1 and CDR2 from the germline V gene are SGDLS and YYNGEE. V was pared by 0 bases and J by 5 bases, with 5 bases of the junction left unmatched. This CDR3 region has 15 residues. The CDR3 DNA is TGTGCCAGCAGCGTAGAAGTCCTAGCGGACAATGAGCAGTTCTTC. Translation: CASSVEVLADNEQFF.

V usage is TRBV10-3 and J usage is TRBJ2-7; TRBD1 matches at 9 bases. This CDR3 spans 13 amino acids. The ends lost 4 bases at V and 3 bases at J; junction bases unmatched: 1. Germline CDR1 reads ENHRY; CDR2 reads SYGVKD. CDR3 region: CAISAGQGYEQYF. Written as DNA, the CDR3 is TGTGCCATCAGTGCGGGACAGGGCTACGAGCAGTACTTC.

V usage is TRBV6-6 and J usage is TRBJ2-5; 9 bases agree with TRBD2. CDR1 is MNHNY and CDR2 is SVGAGI in the germline V gene (reference sequence). The CDR3 runs 14 residues. Trimming removed 8 bases from V and 5 bases from J; junction bases left unmatched: 9. CDR3 in DNA: TGTGCCAGCCGTACAGGCGGGGGGGCGGAGACCCAGTACTTC. Translation gives CASRTGGGAETQYF.

The chain has TRBV5-1 and TRBJ1-3, with 8 positions matching TRBD1. This CDR3 region has 14 residues. Per the germline V gene, CDR1 is SGHRS and CDR2 is YFSETQ. Unmatched junction bases numbered 3, after V lost 4 bases and J lost 3 bases. CDR3 nucleotide sequence: TGCGCCAGCAGCACAGGGGGTAGTGGAAACACCATATATTTT. As protein: CASSTGGSGNTIYF. The whole variable domain, remainder taken from reference TRBV5-1 and TRBJ1-3, is KAGVTQTPRYLIKTRGQQVTLSCSPISGHRSVSWYQQTPGQGLQFLFEYFSETQRNKGNFPGRFSGRQFSNSRSEMNVSTLELGDSALYLCASSTGGSGNTIYFGEGSWLTVV.

The chain couples TRBV5-8 to TRBJ1-5; TRBD1 might be the D (6 bases). The CDR3 loop spans 14 amino acids. Trimming cost V 4 bases and J 6 bases, with 14 bases left between them. CDR1 and CDR2 (germline): SGHTS, YDEGEE. The CDR3 loop is CASSTGRGSQPQHF. In DNA form, the CDR3 reads TGTGCCAGCAGCACTGGCAGGGGAAGTCAGCCCCAGCATTTT.

This chain connects TRBV5-6 to TRBJ1-4; no reliable D call. Trimming stripped 3 bases from V and 0 bases from J, with 12 bases between. CDR3 length equals 16 residues. Germline CDR1 reads SGHDT; CDR2 reads YYEEEE. The CDR3 DNA is TGTGCCAGCAGCTCCAGAAAAATTGCAACTAATGAAAAACTGTTTTTT. It yields the protein CASSSRKIATNEKLFF.

A single count supports this clone. The V gene is TRBV5-6, the J gene TRBJ2-3, with TRBD1 matching over 7 bases. Germline CDR1 reads SGHDT; CDR2 reads YYEEEE. This CDR3 has 16 residues. V lost 4 bases and J lost 2; bases outside the gene matches: 10. DNA of the CDR3: TGTGCCAGCAGCCCCCCGGGACAGCCCTTCACAGATACGCAGTATTTT. This encodes CASSPPGQPFTDTQYF.

The gene calls are TRBV29-1 and TRBJ1-1, with D maybe TRBD1 (6 bases). CDR1 is SQVTM and CDR2 is ANQGSEA in the germline V gene. This CDR3 comprises 14 residues. V gave up 5 bases and J gave up 4 bases, with 17 bases separating them. The chain's CDR3 is CSVHFQGFGTEAFF. CDR3 in DNA: TGCAGCGTTCATTTTCAGGGGTTCGGCACTGAAGCTTTCTTT.

The genes are TRBV18 and TRBJ2-3; 9 bases fit TRBD2. CDR3 length equals 16 residues. With V trimmed by 1 base and J by 1 base, 3 bases remained unmatched. Germline loops: CDR1 KGHSH, CDR2 LQKENI. The CDR3: CASSPLIAGGTDTQYF. In DNA, the CDR3 is TGTGCCAGCTCACCACTGATAGCGGGGGGCACAGATACGCAGTATTTT.

The chain employs TRBV7-2 and TRBJ1-5, with TRBD1 matching 9 bases. Germline assignment: CDR1 SGHTA and CDR2 FQGNSA. The CDR3 is 15 residues long. V lost 4 bases, J lost 7 bases, and 8 bases stayed unmatched. The CDR3 sequence is CASSSTGGTGQPQHF. CDR3 coding DNA: TGTGCCAGCAGCTCTACAGGGGGCACGGGCCAGCCCCAGCATTTT. The complete variable domain, with remaining parts taken from reference TRBV7-2 and TRBJ1-5, reads GAGVSQSPSNKVTEKGKDVELRCDPISGHTALYWYRQSLGQGLEFLIYFQGNSAPDKSGLPSDRFSAERTGGSVSTLTIQRTQQEDSAVYLCASSSTGGTGQPQHFGDGTRLSIL.

The genes are TRBV4-2 and TRBJ2-1, with a tentative D call TRBD2 (5 bases). V lost 2 bases and J lost 10, with 18 bases in between. CDR1 is LGHNA, CDR2 YNFKEQ, per germline. CDR3 length: 15 amino acids. CDR3 nucleotide sequence: TGTGCCAGCAGCCAATTTCCCGGCCTGACGGGGGAGCAGTTCTTC. Translation: CASSQFPGLTGEQFF.